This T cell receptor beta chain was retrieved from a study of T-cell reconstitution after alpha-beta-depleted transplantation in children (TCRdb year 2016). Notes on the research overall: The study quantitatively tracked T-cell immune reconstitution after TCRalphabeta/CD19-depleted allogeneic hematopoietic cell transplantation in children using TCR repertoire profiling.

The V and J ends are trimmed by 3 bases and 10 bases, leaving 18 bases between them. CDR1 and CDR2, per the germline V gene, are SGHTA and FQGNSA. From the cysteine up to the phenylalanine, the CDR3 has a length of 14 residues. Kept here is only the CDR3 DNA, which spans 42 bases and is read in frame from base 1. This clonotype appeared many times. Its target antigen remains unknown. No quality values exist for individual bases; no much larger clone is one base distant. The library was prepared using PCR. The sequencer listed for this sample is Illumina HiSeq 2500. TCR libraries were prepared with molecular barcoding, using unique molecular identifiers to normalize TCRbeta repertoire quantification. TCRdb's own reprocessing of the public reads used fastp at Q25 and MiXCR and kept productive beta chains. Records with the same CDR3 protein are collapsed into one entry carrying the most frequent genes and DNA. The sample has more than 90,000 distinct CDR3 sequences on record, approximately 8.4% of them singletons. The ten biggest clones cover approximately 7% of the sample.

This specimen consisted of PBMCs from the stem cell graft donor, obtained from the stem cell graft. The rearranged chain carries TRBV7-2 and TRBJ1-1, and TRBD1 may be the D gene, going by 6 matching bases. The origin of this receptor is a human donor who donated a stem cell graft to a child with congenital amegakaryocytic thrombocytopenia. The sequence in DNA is TGTGCCAGCAGCTTCGGGGGGGCGCCGGAGGTAGCTTTCTTT. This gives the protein CASSFGGAPEVAFF.